This TCR beta chain was documented in a study of technical replicates of blood from a handful of donors. With respect to this clone: Other nucleotide sequences in the sample specify the same CDR3.

TCRdb's copy holds only in-frame clones and misses some; the assay was immunoSEQ multiplex PCR. The table lists 75,000 to 90,000 clones, 92% of them singletons. CDR3 length equals 12 residues. Germline trimming cut 4 bases from V and 8 bases from J; bases unmatched to any gene: 3. Germline CDR1 ENHRY, CDR2 SYGVKD. The specimen sequenced was T cells isolated from PBMCs. The TCR originated in a human donor in good health. The chain carries TRBV10-3 and TRBJ1-1; 8 bases are a match to TRBD1. CDR3 sequence (DNA): TGTGCCATCAGTGTTCAGGGGGCGGAAGCTTTCTTT. As protein: CAISVQGAEAFF.